This TCR beta chain was found in a study of T-cell memory formation after mild COVID-19. The overall study: Clusters were largely donor specific. General observations from the study: A second wave expanding day 15 to 37 was CD4+-biased; contracting clones were balanced.

One entry per CDR3 protein, called by TCRdb with MiXCR from the 5' RACE reads. The sample consists of about 120,000 distinct CDR3 sequences, about 17% of them appearing once. With V trimmed by 0 bases and J by 5 bases, 4 bases remained unmatched. The CDR3 loop spans 14 amino acids. CDR1 and CDR2 from the germline V gene are SGDLS and YYNGEE. Notes on this clonotype: The antigen remains unidentified.

Sample: PBMCs or a T cell subset sorted from them (not recorded which). This chain links TRBV9 with TRBJ2-7, with 8 nucleotides matching TRBD1. This TCR was sampled from an adult woman who had mild COVID-19 (a few samples of this study predate the infection). Cell type and time point are not known. CDR3 sequence reads: CASSVGQGADEQYF. As DNA, the CDR3 is TGTGCCAGCAGCGTAGGCCAGGGGGCCGACGAGCAGTACTTC.